The 6 T cell receptor beta chains listed next were all sequenced from one sample in a study of long-term antiretroviral therapy in people with HIV. The run of the v3.0 immunoSEQ assay was at survey level. Clones were sequenced by immunoSEQ multiplex PCR, and TCRdb holds only the in-frame ones, with some missing. This sample has 30,000 to 40,000 clones, with roughly 80% found just once. The sequencing used unsorted PBMCs, collected 0.4 years before starting antiretroviral therapy. The receptor set was obtained from a man aged 18 to 29 with HIV.

The genes are TRBV6-6 and TRBJ2-7, with D hard to call. This CDR3 contains 14 residues. Germline V gene lookup returns CDR1 MNHNY and CDR2 SVGAGI (reference sequence). The V gene lost 2 bases and the J gene lost 2 bases, with 10 bases spanning the gap. As DNA, the CDR3 is TGTGCCAGCAGTTACGAGCGTAGGGCCTACGAGCAGTACTTC. Amino acids: CASSYERRAYEQYF.

The rearrangement uses TRBV11-3 and TRBJ2-3; D unclear. V was pared by 1 base and J by 5 bases, with 7 bases between. Germline CDR1 SGHNT, CDR2 YENEEA. The CDR3 is 13 residues long. In DNA form, the CDR3 reads TGTGCCAGCAGCTTAGTGAGTGGAGATACGCAGTATTTT. Its translation: CASSLVSGDTQYF.

In this sample, this clone turned up once. The chain couples TRBV6-6 to TRBJ2-2; tentatively, D is TRBD2 (5 bases). The CDR3 runs 15 residues. The germline gives CDR1 MNHNY, CDR2 SVGAGI (reference sequence). V lost 5 bases and J lost 3, with 13 bases in between. The CDR3 reads CASSTVEGHTGELFF. The CDR3 nucleotides read TGTGCCAGCAGTACGGTCGAGGGCCACACCGGGGAGCTGTTTTTT.

This clone showed up just a few times. V gene TRBV30 combines with J gene TRBJ1-1; D gene unclear. The V end lost 0 bases, the J end lost 1 base, and 3 bases lay between the germline ends. This CDR3 has 12 residues. CDR1 is GTSNPN and CDR2 is SVGIG in the germline V gene (reference sequence). CDR3 in amino acids: CAWSVRNTEAFF. The CDR3 nucleotides are TGTGCCTGGAGTGTAAGGAACACTGAAGCTTTCTTT.

The chain has TRBV6-4 and TRBJ2-1; D call uncertain. Germline CDR1 reads MRHNA; CDR2 reads SNTAGT. This CDR3 spans 14 amino acids. V lost 2 bases and J lost 9, with 14 bases in between. The CDR3 spells CASSDRPSSSEQFF. The CDR3, as DNA: TGTGCCAGCAGTGACCGCCCGTCCTCTAGTGAGCAGTTCTTC.

The chain uses TRBV5-6 and TRBJ2-7, with D hard to call. CDR3 length: 12 amino acids. Trimming shortened V by 5 bases and J by 6 bases, and 12 bases separated the two germline ends. Germline CDR1 and CDR2: SGHDT and YYEEEE. CDR3 DNA: TGTGCCAGCAGGCTCCCGAAAGGCGAGCAGTACTTC. Translation: CASRLPKGEQYF.